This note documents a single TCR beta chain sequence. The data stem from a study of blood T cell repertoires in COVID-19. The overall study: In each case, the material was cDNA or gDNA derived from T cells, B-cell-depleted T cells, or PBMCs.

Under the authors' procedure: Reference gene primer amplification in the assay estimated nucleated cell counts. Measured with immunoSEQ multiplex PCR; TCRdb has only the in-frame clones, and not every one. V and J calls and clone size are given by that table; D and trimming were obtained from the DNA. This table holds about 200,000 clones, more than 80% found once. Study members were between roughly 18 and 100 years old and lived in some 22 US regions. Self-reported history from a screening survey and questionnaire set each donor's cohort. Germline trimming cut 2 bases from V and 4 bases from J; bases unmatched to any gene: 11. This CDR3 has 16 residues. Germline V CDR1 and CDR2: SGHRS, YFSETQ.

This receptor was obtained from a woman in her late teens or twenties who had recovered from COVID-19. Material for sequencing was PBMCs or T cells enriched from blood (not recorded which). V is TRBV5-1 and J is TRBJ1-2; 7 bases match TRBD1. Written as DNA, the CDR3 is TGCGCCAGCAGCTTCAAAAACCTGGACAGGAGCTATGGCTACACCTTC. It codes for CASSFKNLDRSYGYTF. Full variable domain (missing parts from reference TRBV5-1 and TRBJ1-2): KAGVTQTPRYLIKTRGQQVTLSCSPISGHRSVSWYQQTPGQGLQFLFEYFSETQRNKGNFPGRFSGRQFSNSRSEMNVSTLELGDSALYLCASSFKNLDRSYGYTFGSGTRLTVV.